This T cell receptor beta chain was sequenced for a study of response to subunit inactivated influenza vaccine. This clonotype was seen a handful of times. V lost 0 bases to trimming and J lost 11 bases, with 11 bases between them. The V gene's germline CDR1 is LGHNA and CDR2 YSLEER. The CDR3 contains 13 residues. TCRdb ran MiXCR on the RT-PCR reads and lists one entry per CDR3 protein. The data contain roughly 790,000 distinct CDR3 sequences, 21% of them singletons. The TCR comes from a man over 45 who received an inactivated influenza vaccine. The V call is TRBV4-3, the J call TRBJ2-1; no clear D. The material sequenced was PBMCs from blood, taken more than 4 days after vaccination. The DNA for the CDR3 is TGCGCCAGCAGCCAAGATAAAGGATGGAAGCAGTTCTTC. It encodes CASSQDKGWKQFF.